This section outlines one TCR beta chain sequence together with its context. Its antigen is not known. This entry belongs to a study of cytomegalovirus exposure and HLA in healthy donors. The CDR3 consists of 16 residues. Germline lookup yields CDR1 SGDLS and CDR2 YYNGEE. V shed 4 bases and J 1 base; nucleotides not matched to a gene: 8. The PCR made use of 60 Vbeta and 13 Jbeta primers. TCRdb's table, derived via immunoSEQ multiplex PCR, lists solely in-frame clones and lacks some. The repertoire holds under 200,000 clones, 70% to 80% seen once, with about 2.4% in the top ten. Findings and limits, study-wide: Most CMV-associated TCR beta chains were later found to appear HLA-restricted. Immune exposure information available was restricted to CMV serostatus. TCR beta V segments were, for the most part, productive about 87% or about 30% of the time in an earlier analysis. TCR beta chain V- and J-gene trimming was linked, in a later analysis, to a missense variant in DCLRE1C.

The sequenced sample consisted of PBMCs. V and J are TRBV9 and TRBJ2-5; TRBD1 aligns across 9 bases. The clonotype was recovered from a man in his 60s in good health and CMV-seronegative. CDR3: CASSIGQGIGQETQYF. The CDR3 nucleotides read TGTGCCAGCAGCATTGGACAGGGGATTGGCCAAGAGACCCAGTACTTC.